The clone carrying this T cell receptor (beta chain) was observed a single time. The CDR3 extends over 16 amino acids. J lost 7 bases, V lost 5 bases, and 12 bases had no gene match. CDR1 and CDR2 from the germline V gene are SGHVS and FQNEAQ. This entry comes from a study of blood T cell repertoires in COVID-19. Looking at the study overall: Samples taken during acute and convalescent COVID-19 were collected in the United States, Italy and Spain.

Authors' analysis steps: Amplification of reference gene primers provided the estimated nucleated cell counts. Sequencing used immunoSEQ multiplex PCR; TCRdb keeps in-frame clones, though not all of them. The DNA was the basis for D and trimming; V, J and clone size are from that table. The data hold some 55,000 clones, with about 89% observed a single time. Sequencing used peripheral blood. This chain links TRBV7-8 with TRBJ2-7; 12 positions agree with TRBD2. The sequence derives from a man in his 60s with acute or convalescent COVID-19. The CDR3 bases are TGTGCCAGCAGCCTCCTGACTAGCGGGGGAAGTGGAGAGCAGTACTTC. This gives the protein CASSLLTSGGSGEQYF.